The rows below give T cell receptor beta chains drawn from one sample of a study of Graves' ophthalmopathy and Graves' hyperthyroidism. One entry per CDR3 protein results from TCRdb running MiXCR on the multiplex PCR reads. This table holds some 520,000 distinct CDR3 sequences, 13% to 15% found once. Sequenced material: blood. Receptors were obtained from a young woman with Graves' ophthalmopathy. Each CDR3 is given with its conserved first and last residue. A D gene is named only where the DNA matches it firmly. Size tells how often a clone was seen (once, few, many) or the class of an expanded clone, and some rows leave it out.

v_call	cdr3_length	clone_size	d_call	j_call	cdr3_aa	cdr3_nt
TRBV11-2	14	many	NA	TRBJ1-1	CASSFSGQGLGAFF	TGTGCCAGCAGTTTTTCTGGCCAGGGCCTGGGAGCTTTCTTT
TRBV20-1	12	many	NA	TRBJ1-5	CSARYGNQPQHF	TGCAGTGCTAGATACGGGAATCAGCCCCAGCATTTT
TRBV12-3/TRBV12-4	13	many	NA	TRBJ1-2	CASSFTQVDGYTF	TGTGCCAGCAGTTTTACGCAGGTTGATGGCTACACCTTC
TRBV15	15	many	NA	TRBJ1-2	CATSRARMREDGYTF	TGTGCCACCAGCAGAGCCCGTATGCGAGAGGATGGCTACACCTTC
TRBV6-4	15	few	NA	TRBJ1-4	CASSDPALEDEKLFF	TGTGCCAGCAGTGACCCGGCTTTAGAGGATGAAAAACTGTTTTTT
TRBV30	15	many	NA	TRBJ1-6	CAWSYGESYNSPLHF	TGTGCCTGGAGCTACGGAGAGAGCTATAATTCACCCCTCCACTTT
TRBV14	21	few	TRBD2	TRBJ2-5	CASSQAPGLLGAGGRRETQYF	TGTGCCAGCAGCCAGGCCCCGGGACTGTTGGGAGCGGGAGGTCGGCGGGAGACCCAGTACTTC
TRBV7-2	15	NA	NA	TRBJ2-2	CASSLSPAPTGELFF	TGTGCCAGCAGCTTATCTCCAGCCCCCACCGGGGAGCTGTTTTTT
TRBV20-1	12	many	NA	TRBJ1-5	CSAVISNQPQHF	TGCAGTGCAGTAATTTCGAATCAGCCCCAGCATTTT
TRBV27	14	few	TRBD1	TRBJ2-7	CASSPRGHGYEQYF	TGTGCCAGCAGTCCCAGGGGGCATGGGTACGAGCAGTACTTC
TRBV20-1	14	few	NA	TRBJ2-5	CSAEPPGPQETQYF	TGCAGTGCTGAACCCCCGGGACCTCAAGAGACCCAGTACTTC
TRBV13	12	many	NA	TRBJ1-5	CASSFDGEPQHF	TGTGCCAGCAGCTTCGACGGGGAGCCCCAGCATTTT
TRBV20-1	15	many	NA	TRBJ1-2	CSARDQAGGLYGYTF	TGCAGTGCTAGAGATCAGGCAGGCGGACTCTATGGCTACACCTTC
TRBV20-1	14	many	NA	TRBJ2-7	CSARASLASYEQYF	TGCAGTGCTAGAGCCTCGCTAGCTTCCTACGAGCAGTACTTC
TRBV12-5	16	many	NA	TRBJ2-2	CASGLGETLNTGELFF	TGTGCTAGTGGTTTGGGGGAGACATTGAACACCGGGGAGCTGTTTTTT
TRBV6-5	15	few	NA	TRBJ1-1	CASSFFGGRGTEAFF	TGTGCCAGCAGTTTCTTTGGGGGGCGGGGGACTGAAGCTTTCTTT
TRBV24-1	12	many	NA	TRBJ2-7	CATSDAGYEQYF	TGTGCCACCAGTGATGCCGGGTACGAGCAGTACTTC
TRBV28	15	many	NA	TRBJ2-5	CASSLDVALGETQYF	TGTGCCAGCAGTTTAGACGTGGCGCTTGGAGAGACCCAGTACTTC
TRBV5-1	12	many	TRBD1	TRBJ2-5	CASSANRGPQYF	TGCGCCAGCAGCGCAAACAGGGGGCCCCAGTACTTC
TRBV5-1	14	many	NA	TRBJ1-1	CASSWTTGGTEAFF	TGCGCCAGCAGCTGGACCACGGGGGGCACTGAAGCTTTCTTT
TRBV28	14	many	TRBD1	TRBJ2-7	CASSSDRPSAKQYF	TGTGCCAGCAGTTCGGACAGGCCCTCGGCCAAGCAGTACTTC
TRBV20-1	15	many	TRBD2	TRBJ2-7	CSAPLAGDRGGEQYF	TGCAGTGCTCCCCTAGCGGGAGACCGAGGGGGGGAGCAGTACTTC
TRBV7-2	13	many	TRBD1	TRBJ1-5	CASSSGQNQPQHF	TGTGCCAGCAGCTCGGGACAGAATCAGCCCCAGCATTTT
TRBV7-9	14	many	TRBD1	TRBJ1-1	CASGEQGTNTEAFF	TGTGCCAGCGGCGAACAGGGGACGAACACTGAAGCTTTCTTT
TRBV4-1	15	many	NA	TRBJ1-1	CASSQVVADDTEAFF	TGCGCCAGCAGCCAAGTGGTGGCGGACGACACTGAAGCTTTCTTT
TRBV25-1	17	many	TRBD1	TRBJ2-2	CASSDPRDRGLTGELFF	TGTGCCAGCAGTGATCCTAGGGACAGGGGCTTGACCGGGGAGCTGTTTTTT
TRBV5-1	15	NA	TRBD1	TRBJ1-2	CASSWASGTDYGYTF	TGCGCCAGCAGCTGGGCGTCCGGGACAGACTATGGCTACACCTTC
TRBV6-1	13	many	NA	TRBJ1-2	CASTYPGGYGYTF	TGTGCCAGCACCTACCCCGGGGGCTATGGCTACACCTTC
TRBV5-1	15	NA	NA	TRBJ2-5	CASSLVGTRQETQYF	TGCGCCAGCAGCTTGGTGGGCACTAGACAAGAGACCCAGTACTTC
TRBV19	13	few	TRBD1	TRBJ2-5	CASSSTTGETQYF	TGTGCCAGTAGTTCCACGACAGGGGAGACCCAGTACTTC
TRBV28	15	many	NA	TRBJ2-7	CASRRTGNLHYEQYF	TGTGCCAGCAGACGTACAGGGAACCTACACTACGAGCAGTACTTC
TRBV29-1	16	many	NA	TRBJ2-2	CSVEERRSPNTGELFF	TGCAGCGTTGAAGAGAGGAGGAGTCCGAACACCGGGGAGCTGTTTTTT
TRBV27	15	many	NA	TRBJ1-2	CASSQTPSLGGGYTF	TGTGCCAGCAGTCAAACCCCATCGCTTGGCGGTGGCTACACCTTC
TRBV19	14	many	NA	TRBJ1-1	CASSKGEGATEAFF	TGTGCCAGTAGTAAGGGCGAGGGTGCCACTGAAGCTTTCTTT
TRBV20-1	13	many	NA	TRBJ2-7	CSARSPLSYEQYF	TGCAGTGCGAGAAGTCCACTTTCCTACGAGCAGTACTTC
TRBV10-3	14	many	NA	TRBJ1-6	CAISESDSSRPLHF	TGTGCCATCAGTGAGTCGGACAGTTCACGACCCCTCCACTTT
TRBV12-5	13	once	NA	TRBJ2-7	CASVDSPSYEQYF	TGTGCTAGCGTTGACAGTCCTTCCTACGAGCAGTACTTC
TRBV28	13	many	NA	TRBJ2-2	CASSLYEVGELFF	TGTGCCAGCAGCCTCTATGAGGTCGGGGAGCTGTTTTTT
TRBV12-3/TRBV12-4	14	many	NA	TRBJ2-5	CASTLAGAHRTQYF	TGTGCCAGCACCCTCGCCGGGGCTCATCGGACCCAGTACTTC
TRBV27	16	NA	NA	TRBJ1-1	CASSKWQTLMNTEAFF	TGTGCCAGCAGTAAATGGCAGACATTGATGAACACTGAAGCTTTCTTT
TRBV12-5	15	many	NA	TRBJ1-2	CASGLVRGGYYGYTF	TGTGCTAGTGGTTTGGTACGGGGTGGATACTATGGCTACACCTTC
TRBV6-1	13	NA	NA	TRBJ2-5	CASKIEGLETQYF	TGTGCCAGCAAGATCGAGGGGCTCGAGACCCAGTACTTC
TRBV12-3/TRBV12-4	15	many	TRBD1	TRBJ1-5	CASSLEGASNQPQHF	TGTGCCAGCAGTTTAGAGGGGGCGAGCAATCAGCCCCAGCATTTT
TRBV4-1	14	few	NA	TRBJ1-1	CASSQVSGSSEAFF	TGCGCCAGCAGCCAAGTTTCCGGGTCGAGTGAAGCTTTCTTT
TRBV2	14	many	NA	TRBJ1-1	CASRPDPPGAEAFF	TGTGCCAGCAGACCCGACCCGCCGGGCGCTGAAGCTTTCTTT